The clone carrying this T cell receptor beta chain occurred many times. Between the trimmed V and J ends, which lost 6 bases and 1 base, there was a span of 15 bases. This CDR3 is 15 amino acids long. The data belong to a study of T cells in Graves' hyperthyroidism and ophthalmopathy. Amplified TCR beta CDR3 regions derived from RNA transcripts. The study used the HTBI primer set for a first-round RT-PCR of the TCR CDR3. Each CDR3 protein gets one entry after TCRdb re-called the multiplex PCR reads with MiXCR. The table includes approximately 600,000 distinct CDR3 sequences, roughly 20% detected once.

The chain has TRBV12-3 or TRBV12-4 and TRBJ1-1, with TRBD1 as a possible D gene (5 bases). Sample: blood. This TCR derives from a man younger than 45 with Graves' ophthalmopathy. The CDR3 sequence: CASRGTVRGNTEAFF. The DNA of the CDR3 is TGTGCCAGCAGGGGGACGGTGAGAGGGAACACTGAAGCTTTCTTT.